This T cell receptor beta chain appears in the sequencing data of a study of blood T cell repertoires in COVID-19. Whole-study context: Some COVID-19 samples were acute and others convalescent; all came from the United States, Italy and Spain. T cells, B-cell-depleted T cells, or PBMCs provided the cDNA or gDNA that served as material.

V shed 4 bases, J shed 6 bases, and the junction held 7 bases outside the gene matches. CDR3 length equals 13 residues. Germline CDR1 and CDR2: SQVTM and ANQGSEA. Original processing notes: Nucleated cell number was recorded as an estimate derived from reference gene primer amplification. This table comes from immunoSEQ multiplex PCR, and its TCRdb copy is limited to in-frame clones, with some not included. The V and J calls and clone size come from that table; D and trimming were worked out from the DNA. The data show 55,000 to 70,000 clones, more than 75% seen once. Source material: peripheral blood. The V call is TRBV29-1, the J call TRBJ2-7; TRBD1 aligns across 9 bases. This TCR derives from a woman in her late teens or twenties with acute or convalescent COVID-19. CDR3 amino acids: CSVGVGQGREQYF. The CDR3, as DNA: TGCAGCGTTGGGGTGGGACAGGGCCGCGAGCAGTACTTC.